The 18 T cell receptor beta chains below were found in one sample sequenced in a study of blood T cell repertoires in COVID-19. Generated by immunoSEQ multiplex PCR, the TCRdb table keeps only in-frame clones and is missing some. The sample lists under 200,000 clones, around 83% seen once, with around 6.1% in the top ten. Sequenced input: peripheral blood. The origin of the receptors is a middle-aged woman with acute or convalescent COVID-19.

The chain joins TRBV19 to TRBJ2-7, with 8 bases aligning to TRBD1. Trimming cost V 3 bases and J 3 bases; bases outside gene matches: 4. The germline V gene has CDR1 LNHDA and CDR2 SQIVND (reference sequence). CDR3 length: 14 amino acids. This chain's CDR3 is CASSMRTGLYEQYF. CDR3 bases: TGTGCCAGTAGTATGAGGACAGGGCTCTACGAGCAGTACTTC.

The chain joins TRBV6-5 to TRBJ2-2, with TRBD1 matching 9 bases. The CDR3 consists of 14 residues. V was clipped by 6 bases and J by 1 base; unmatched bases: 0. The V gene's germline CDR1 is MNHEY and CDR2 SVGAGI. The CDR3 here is CASRGQGNTGELFF. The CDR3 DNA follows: TGTGCCAGCAGGGGACAGGGGAACACCGGGGAGCTGTTTTTT.

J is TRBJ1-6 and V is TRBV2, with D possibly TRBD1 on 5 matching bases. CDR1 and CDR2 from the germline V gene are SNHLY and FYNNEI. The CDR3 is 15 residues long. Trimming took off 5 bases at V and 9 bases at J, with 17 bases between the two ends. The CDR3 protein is CASSQGPVFTSPLHF. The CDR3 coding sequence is TGTGCCAGCAGTCAGGGTCCCGTCTTTACTTCACCCCTCCACTTT.

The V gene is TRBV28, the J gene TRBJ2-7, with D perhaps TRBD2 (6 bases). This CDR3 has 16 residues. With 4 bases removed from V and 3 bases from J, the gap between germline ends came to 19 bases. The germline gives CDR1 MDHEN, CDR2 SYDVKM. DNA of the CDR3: TGTGCCAGCAGTTCGCCCGCTGGCGGGACCCACTACGAGCAGTACTTC. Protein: CASSSPAGGTHYEQYF.

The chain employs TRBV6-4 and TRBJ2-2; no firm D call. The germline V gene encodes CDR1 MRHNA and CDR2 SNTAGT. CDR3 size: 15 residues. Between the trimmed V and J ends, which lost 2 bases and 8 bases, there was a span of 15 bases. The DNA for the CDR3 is TGTGCCAGCAGTGACCACTACCCATTCCGGGGGGAGCTGTTTTTT. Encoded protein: CASSDHYPFRGELFF.

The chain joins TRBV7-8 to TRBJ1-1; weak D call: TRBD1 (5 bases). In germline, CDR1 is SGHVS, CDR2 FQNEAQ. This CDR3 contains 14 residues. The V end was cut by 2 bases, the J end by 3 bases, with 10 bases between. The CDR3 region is CASSLLWGDTEAFF. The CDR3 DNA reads TGTGCCAGCAGCTTACTATGGGGGGACACTGAAGCTTTCTTT.

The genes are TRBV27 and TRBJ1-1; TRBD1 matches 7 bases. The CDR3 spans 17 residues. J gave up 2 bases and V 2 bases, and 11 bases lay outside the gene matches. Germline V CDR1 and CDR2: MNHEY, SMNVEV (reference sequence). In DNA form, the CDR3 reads TGTGCCAGCAGTTTAACCCCCGGGACAGTGCGTAACACTGAAGCTTTCTTT. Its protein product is CASSLTPGTVRNTEAFF.

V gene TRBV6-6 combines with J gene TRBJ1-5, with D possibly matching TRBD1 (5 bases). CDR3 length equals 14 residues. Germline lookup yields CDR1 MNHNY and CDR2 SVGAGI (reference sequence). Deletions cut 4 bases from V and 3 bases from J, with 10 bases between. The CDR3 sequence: CASSWGGVNQPQHF. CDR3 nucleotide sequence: TGTGCCAGCAGTTGGGGCGGGGTCAATCAGCCCCAGCATTTT.

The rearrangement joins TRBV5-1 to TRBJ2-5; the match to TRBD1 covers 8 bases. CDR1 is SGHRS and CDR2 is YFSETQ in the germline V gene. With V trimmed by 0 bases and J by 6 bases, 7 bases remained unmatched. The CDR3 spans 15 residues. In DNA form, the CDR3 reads TGCGCCAGCAGCTTGGCCCAGGGGGCATCGAAGACCCAGTACTTC. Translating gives CASSLAQGASKTQYF. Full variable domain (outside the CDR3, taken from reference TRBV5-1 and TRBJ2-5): KAGVTQTPRYLIKTRGQQVTLSCSPISGHRSVSWYQQTPGQGLQFLFEYFSETQRNKGNFPGRFSGRQFSNSRSEMNVSTLELGDSALYLCASSLAQGASKTQYFGPGTRLLVL.

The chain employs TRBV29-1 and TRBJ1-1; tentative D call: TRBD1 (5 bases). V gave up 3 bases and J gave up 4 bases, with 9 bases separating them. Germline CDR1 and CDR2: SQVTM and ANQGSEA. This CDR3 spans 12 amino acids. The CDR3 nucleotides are TGCAGCGTTGATTTGGGGCTCACTGAAGCTTTCTTT. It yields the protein CSVDLGLTEAFF.

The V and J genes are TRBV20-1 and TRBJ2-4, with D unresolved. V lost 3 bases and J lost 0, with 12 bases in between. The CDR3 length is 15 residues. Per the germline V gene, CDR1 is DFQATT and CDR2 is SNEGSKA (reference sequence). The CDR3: CSASRWSLAKNIQYF. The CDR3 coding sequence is TGCAGTGCTAGTCGGTGGAGCTTAGCCAAAAACATTCAGTACTTC.

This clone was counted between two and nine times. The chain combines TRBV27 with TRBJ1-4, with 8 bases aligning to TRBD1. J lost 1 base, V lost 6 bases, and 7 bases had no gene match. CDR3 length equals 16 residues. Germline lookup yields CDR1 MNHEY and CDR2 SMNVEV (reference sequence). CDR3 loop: CASRTGAGRTNEKLFF. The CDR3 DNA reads TGTGCCAGCAGGACAGGGGCGGGGCGAACTAATGAAAAACTGTTTTTT.

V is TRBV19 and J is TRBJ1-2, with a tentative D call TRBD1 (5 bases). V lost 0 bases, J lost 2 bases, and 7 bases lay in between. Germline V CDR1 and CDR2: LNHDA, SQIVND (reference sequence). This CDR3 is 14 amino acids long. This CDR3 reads CASSIERGNYGYTF. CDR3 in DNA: TGTGCCAGTAGTATAGAGCGGGGCAACTATGGCTACACCTTC.

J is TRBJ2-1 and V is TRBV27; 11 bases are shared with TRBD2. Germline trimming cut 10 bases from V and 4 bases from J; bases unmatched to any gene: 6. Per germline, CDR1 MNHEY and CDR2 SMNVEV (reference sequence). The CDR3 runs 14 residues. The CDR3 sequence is CATSRTSGYNEQFF. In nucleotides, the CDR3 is TGTGCCACCTCAAGGACTAGCGGGTACAATGAGCAGTTCTTC.

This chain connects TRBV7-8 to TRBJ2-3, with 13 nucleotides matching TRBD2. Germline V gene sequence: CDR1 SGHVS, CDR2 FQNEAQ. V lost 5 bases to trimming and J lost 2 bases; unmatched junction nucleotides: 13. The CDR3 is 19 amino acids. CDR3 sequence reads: CASSKRLAGGGGHTDTQYF. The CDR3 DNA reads TGTGCCAGCAGCAAACGACTAGCGGGAGGCGGGGGGCACACAGATACGCAGTATTTT. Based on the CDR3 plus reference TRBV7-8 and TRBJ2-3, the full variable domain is GAGVSQSPRYKVAKRGQDVALRCDPISGHVSLFWYQQALGQGPEFLTYFQNEAQLDKSGLPSDRFFAERPEGSVSTLKIQRTQQEDSAVYLCASSKRLAGGGGHTDTQYFGPGTRLTVL.

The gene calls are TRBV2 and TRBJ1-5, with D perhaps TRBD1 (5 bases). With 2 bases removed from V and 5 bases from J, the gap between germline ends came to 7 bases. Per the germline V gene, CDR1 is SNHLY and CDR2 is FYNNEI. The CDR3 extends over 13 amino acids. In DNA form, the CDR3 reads TGTGCCAGCAGTGAACAGGGTGATCAGCCCCAGCATTTT. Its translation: CASSEQGDQPQHF. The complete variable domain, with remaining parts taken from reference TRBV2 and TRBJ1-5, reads EPEVTQTPSHQVTQMGQEVILRCVPISNHLYFYWYRQILGQKVEFLVSFYNNEISEKSEIFDDQFSVERPDGSNFTLKIRSTKLEDSAMYFCASSEQGDQPQHFGDGTRLSIL.

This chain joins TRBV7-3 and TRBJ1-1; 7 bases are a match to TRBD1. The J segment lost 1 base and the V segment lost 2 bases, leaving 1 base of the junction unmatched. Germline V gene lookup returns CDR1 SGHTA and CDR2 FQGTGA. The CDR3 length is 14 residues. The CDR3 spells CASSLGTENTEAFF. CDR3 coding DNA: TGTGCCAGCAGCTTAGGGACAGAGAACACTGAAGCTTTCTTT. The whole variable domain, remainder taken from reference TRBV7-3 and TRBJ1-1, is GAGVSQTPSNKVTEKGKYVELRCDPISGHTALYWYRQSLGQGPEFLIYFQGTGAADDSGLPNDRFFAVRPEGSVSTLKIQRTERGDSAVYLCASSLGTENTEAFFGQGTRLTVV.

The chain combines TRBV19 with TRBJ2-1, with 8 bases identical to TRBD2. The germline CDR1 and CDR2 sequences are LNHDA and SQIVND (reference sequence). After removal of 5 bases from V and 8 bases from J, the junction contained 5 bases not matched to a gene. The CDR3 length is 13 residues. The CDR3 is CASSLLAVHEQFF. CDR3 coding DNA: TGTGCCAGTAGTCTACTAGCGGTCCATGAGCAGTTCTTC. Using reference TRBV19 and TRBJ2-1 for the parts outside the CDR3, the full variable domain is DGGITQSPKYLFRKEGQNVTLSCEQNLNHDAMYWYRQDPGQGLRLIYYSQIVNDFQKGDIAEGYSVSREKKESFPLTVTSAQKNPTAFYLCASSLLAVHEQFFGPGTRLTVL.